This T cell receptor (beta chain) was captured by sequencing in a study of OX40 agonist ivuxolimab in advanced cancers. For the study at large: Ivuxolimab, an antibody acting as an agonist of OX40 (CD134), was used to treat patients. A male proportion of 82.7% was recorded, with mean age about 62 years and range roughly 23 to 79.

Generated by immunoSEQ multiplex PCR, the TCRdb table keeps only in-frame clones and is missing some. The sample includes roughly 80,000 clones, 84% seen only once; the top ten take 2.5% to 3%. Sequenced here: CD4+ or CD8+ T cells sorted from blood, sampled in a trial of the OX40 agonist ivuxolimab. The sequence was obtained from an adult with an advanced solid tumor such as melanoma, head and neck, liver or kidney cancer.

The CDR3 nucleotides read TGTGCCAGCATCCTCCGGGACAGGGTTAATGAGCAGTTCTTC. Residues: CASILRDRVNEQFF. V and J are TRBV13 and TRBJ2-1; 9 bases match TRBD1. CDR3 length equals 14 residues. Germline assignment: CDR1 PRHDT and CDR2 FYEKMQ (reference sequence). J gave up 7 bases and V 7 bases, and 8 bases lay outside the gene matches.